This is a list of T cell receptor beta chains from one sample in a study of cytomegalovirus exposure and HLA in healthy donors. Generated by immunoSEQ multiplex PCR, the TCRdb table keeps only in-frame clones and is missing some. The sample lists over 150,000 clones, roughly 85% occurring once. The source material was PBMCs. The receptors stem from a man aged 35 to 55 in good health and CMV-seronegative. CDR3s include the opening cysteine and the closing phenylalanine or tryptophan. The D gene is left open where the match is weak. Not every row has a clone size; where given, it reads once, few, many or a size class.

d_gene,abundance,v_gene,j_gene,CDR3nt,CDR3aa
NA,NA,TRBV28,TRBJ2-1,TGTGCCAGCAGTTTAACTAGTGGGGCCTACAATGAGCAGTTCTTC,CASSLTSGAYNEQFF
NA,NA,TRBV21-1,TRBJ2-5,TGTGCCAGCAGCATGGGACTCCACCAAGAGACCCAGTACTTC,CASSMGLHQETQYF
NA,NA,TRBV10-3,TRBJ1-1,TGTGCCATCGGCAGGGGAGACACTGAAGCTTTCTTT,CAIGRGDTEAFF
NA,NA,TRBV29-1,TRBJ2-3,TGCAGCGGGGCCAAGGTCGGAGATACGCAGTATTTT,CSGAKVGDTQYF
TRBD1,NA,TRBV5-1,TRBJ1-2,TGCGCCAGCAGCTCGGGACAGGGCCAAAGAGCTAACTATGGCTACACCTTC,CASSSGQGQRANYGYTF
NA,few,TRBV4-3,TRBJ2-3,TGCGCCAGCAGCCAAGGCTTACACGGGGTAACAGATACGCAGTATTTT,CASSQGLHGVTDTQYF
TRBD1,NA,TRBV28,TRBJ1-5,TGTGCCAGCAGTTTATTGACAGGGGGCGATCAGCCCCAGCATTTT,CASSLLTGGDQPQHF
TRBD1,NA,TRBV4-1,TRBJ1-2,TGCGCCAGCAGCACCGGACAGGGAAACTATGGCTACACCTTC,CASSTGQGNYGYTF
NA,NA,TRBV28,TRBJ2-2,TGTGCCAGCAGTTTGGTGGGCCAGGGGACCGGGGAGCTGTTTTTT,CASSLVGQGTGELFF
TRBD1,NA,TRBV7-8,TRBJ1-2,TGTGCCAGCAGCTTAGTACCCCTGAGGGGGACAGGGCCAAGACAGAGGGATGGCTACACCTTC,CASSLVPLRGTGPRQRDGYTF
NA,NA,TRBV5-1,TRBJ2-3,TGCGCCAGCAGCTTCCAAACAAACACAGATACGCAGTATTTT,CASSFQTNTDTQYF
NA,NA,TRBV11-3,TRBJ2-3,TGTGCCAGCAGGCCACCATACAGAGATACGCAGTATTTT,CASRPPYRDTQYF
TRBD1,NA,TRBV28,TRBJ2-5,TGTGCCAGCAGCAACATCGGACAGGGGGCCGGTCAAGAGACCCAGTACTTC,CASSNIGQGAGQETQYF
TRBD1,NA,TRBV5-6,TRBJ1-6,TGTGCCAGCAGCTTGTGGACCGGACAGGGGAATTCACCCCTCCACTTT,CASSLWTGQGNSPLHF
TRBD1,NA,TRBV9,TRBJ2-7,TGTGCCAGCAGCCCAACAGGGGGCTCCTACGAGCAGTACTTC,CASSPTGGSYEQYF
TRBD2,NA,TRBV2,TRBJ2-7,TGTGCCAGCAGGGCTAGCGGTTACGAGCAGTACTTC,CASRASGYEQYF
TRBD1,NA,TRBV5-4,TRBJ2-7,TGTGCCAGCAGTAAATCTGCCGGGACAGGGAGTTACGAGCAGTACTTC,CASSKSAGTGSYEQYF
TRBD1,NA,TRBV6-6,TRBJ2-7,TGTGCCAGCAGTTACAGCTCGGGACAGGGTTCCTACGAGCAGTACTTC,CASSYSSGQGSYEQYF
TRBD2,NA,TRBV7-2,TRBJ2-1,TGTGCCAGCAAGCAGTTTAGCGGGAGGGGAAATGAGCAGTTCTTC,CASKQFSGRGNEQFF
TRBD1,NA,TRBV9,TRBJ1-1,TGTGCCAGCAGCCCCCCAGGGGGTCGAGGTGAAGCTTTCTTT,CASSPPGGRGEAFF
NA,NA,TRBV6-1,TRBJ1-2,TGTGCCAGCAGTGCGAAGGTCGGACAGAAATATGGCTACACCTTC,CASSAKVGQKYGYTF
NA,NA,TRBV23-1,TRBJ2-7,TGCGCCAGCAGTCACAAAAAGCACGAGCAGTACTTC,CASSHKKHEQYF
TRBD1,few,TRBV11-2,TRBJ2-7,TGTGCCAGCAGTCCCGGGACAGGGCTGGAGCAGTACTTC,CASSPGTGLEQYF
TRBD1,NA,TRBV6-6,TRBJ2-1,TGTGCCAGCAGTCCCCTAGGACAGGGGGCGCGGAATGAGCAGTTCTTC,CASSPLGQGARNEQFF
NA,few,TRBV6-5,TRBJ2-7,TGTGCCAGCAGGTTTACAGGGCACTACGAGCAGTACTTC,CASRFTGHYEQYF
NA,NA,TRBV7-2,TRBJ2-7,TGTGCCAGCAGCTCAAGAACAGGGATACCCTACGAGCAGTACTTC,CASSSRTGIPYEQYF
TRBD2,NA,TRBV7-9,TRBJ2-1,TGTGCTAGCAGTGCCGGGACTAAATACAATGAGCAGTTCTTC,CASSAGTKYNEQFF
TRBD1,NA,TRBV19,TRBJ2-7,TGTGCCAGTAGCAGGACAGGTCCCAGCACCTACGAGCAGTACTTC,CASSRTGPSTYEQYF
TRBD2,once,TRBV9,TRBJ2-3,TGTGCCAGCAGCGCACTAGCGGGAGGGTATCTAGATACGCAGTATTTT,CASSALAGGYLDTQYF
TRBD2,once,TRBV7-2,TRBJ2-1,TGTGCCAGCCTAGCGGGATCCTACAATGAGCAGTTCTTC,CASLAGSYNEQFF
NA,NA,TRBV6-6,TRBJ2-7,TGTGCCAGCAGTCTTAGCGGAACCTACGAGCAGTACTTC,CASSLSGTYEQYF
NA,NA,TRBV28,TRBJ1-2,TGTGCCAGCAGGCCTGGACAGCCTGGCTACACCTTC,CASRPGQPGYTF
TRBD1,NA,TRBV6-1,TRBJ1-1,TGTGCCAGCAGGACAGGGGGCGGCACTGAAGCTTTCTTT,CASRTGGGTEAFF
TRBD1,NA,TRBV5-1,TRBJ2-7,TGCGCCAGCAGCTTTAACAGGGGCTCGCGATACGAGCAGTACTTC,CASSFNRGSRYEQYF
NA,NA,TRBV9,TRBJ2-1,TGTGCCAGTGCGGGGAGCCCGATAAATAATGAGCAGTTCTTC,CASAGSPINNEQFF